These 15 T cell receptor beta chains originate from one sample sequenced in a study of shared clonotypes between healthy human individuals (dated by TCRdb to about 2020). Library preparation used the immunoSEQ multiplex PCR assay. TCRdb took this table from immuneACCESS and kept in-frame rearrangements with V and J called. Such tables lack part of the clones; where checked against another copy, unresolved V genes explain under half of the gap, and the rest is unexplained. Across this sample there are hundreds of thousands of clones, with approximately 96% seen only once. The ten biggest clones cover 0.11% of the sample. CD8 naive samples consisted of CD45RO-negative cells that were positively selected for CCR7, yielding a CD45RA+CCR7+ population without TemRA cells. Material: naive CD8+ T cells sorted from blood. Taken with the paper, the label for cell subset or site translates to: CD45RA+CCR7+. These receptors were collected from a woman under 40 in good health.

The chain couples TRBV11-2 to TRBJ2-1; D is ambiguous. The germline V gene has CDR1 SGHAT and CDR2 FQNNGV. The CDR3 is made up of 11 amino acids. The V and J ends lost 1 base and 10 bases respectively, with 5 bases between them. The DNA of the CDR3 is TGTGCCAGCAGCTTAGTCAACGAGCAGTTCTTC. Amino acids: CASSLVNEQFF. The full variable domain, in which reference TRBV11-2 and TRBJ2-1 provide the parts outside the CDR3, is EAGVAQSPRYKIIEKRQSVAFWCNPISGHATLYWYQQILGQGPKLLIQFQNNGVVDDSQLPKDRFSAERLKGVDSTLKIQPAKLEDSAVYLCASSLVNEQFFGPGTRLTVL.

J is TRBJ1-4 and V is TRBV9; D may be TRBD1 (6 bases). Deletions cut 3 bases from V and 7 bases from J, with 16 bases between. CDR1 is SGDLS and CDR2 is YYNGEE in the germline V gene. The CDR3 contains 15 residues. The CDR3 sequence: CASSEVSGEFEKLFF. In DNA form, the CDR3 reads TGTGCCAGCAGCGAGGTGTCAGGGGAGTTTGAAAAACTGTTTTTT.

The chain is built from TRBV27 and TRBJ2-7; 7 nucleotides match TRBD1. Losses at the gene ends were 6 bases for V and 4 bases for J; bases not matched to a gene: 6. The CDR3 totals 13 residues. CDR1 is MNHEY and CDR2 is SMNVEV in the germline V gene (reference sequence). CDR3 coding DNA: TGTGCCAGCAGCACAGGGGTCTTATACGAGCAGTACTTC. It is translated as CASSTGVLYEQYF.

The genes are TRBV28 and TRBJ2-3; D perhaps matches TRBD2 (5 bases). The CDR3 is 16 residues long. Germline V gene sequence: CDR1 MDHEN, CDR2 SYDVKM. The V end was cut by 6 bases, the J end by 3 bases, with 19 bases between. This CDR3 is CASSRGPYESTDTQYF. CDR3 bases: TGTGCCAGCAGCCGAGGGCCTTACGAATCGACAGATACGCAGTATTTT. Variable domain in full (rest from reference TRBV28 and TRBJ2-3): DVKVTQSSRYLVKRTGEKVFLECVQDMDHENMFWYRQDPGLGLRLIYFSYDVKMKEKGDIPEGYSVSREKKERFSLILESASTNQTSMYLCASSRGPYESTDTQYFGPGTRLTVL.

The chain combines TRBV7-9 with TRBJ2-7; D may be TRBD1 (6 bases). Germline loops: CDR1 SEHNR, CDR2 FQNEAQ (reference sequence). The CDR3 runs 14 residues. The ends were cut back, 3 bases at V and 5 bases at J, with 14 bases in the middle. As DNA, the CDR3 is TGTGCCAGCAGCTTGGTTAACAGGGTCGACGAGCAGTACTTC. It translates to CASSLVNRVDEQYF. Full variable domain (outside the CDR3, taken from reference TRBV7-9 and TRBJ2-7): DTGVSQNPRHKITKRGQNVTFRCDPISEHNRLYWYRQTLGQGPEFLTYFQNEAQLEKSRLLSDRFSAERPKGSFSTLEIQRTEQGDSAMYLCASSLVNRVDEQYFGPGTRLTVT.

The chain combines TRBV4-1 with TRBJ2-7; D remains ambiguous. V lost 4 bases and J 3 bases, leaving 19 bases between the germline ends. From germline, CDR1 is MGHRA and CDR2 YSYEKL. The CDR3 has 16 residues. CDR3 bases: TGCGCCAGCAGCCTCTCAAGGACGGGCAACCTCTACGAGCAGTACTTC. It specifies CASSLSRTGNLYEQYF.

This sequence joins TRBV2 and TRBJ1-1; D unclear. CDR3 length equals 11 residues. V gave up 7 bases and J gave up 1 base, with 4 bases separating them. CDR1 is SNHLY, CDR2 FYNNEI, per germline. CDR3 residues: CASTSNTEAFF. CDR3 DNA sequence: TGTGCCAGCACTTCGAACACTGAAGCTTTCTTT.

The chain is built from TRBV19 and TRBJ2-5; possible D gene TRBD2, 6 bases. The J call is uncertain, as TRBJ2-7 better fits the DNA end. The CDR3 spans 13 residues. Germline CDR1 LNHDA, CDR2 SQIVND (reference sequence). The CDR3 reads CASSMGSGYEQYF. The CDR3 DNA is TGTGCCAGTAGCATGGGTAGCGGTTACGAGCAGTACTTC.

The rearrangement uses TRBV7-3 and TRBJ2-2, with 13 positions matching TRBD2. The V segment lost 5 bases and the J segment 4 bases; nucleotides outside the gene matches: 7. The CDR3 consists of 17 residues. Germline V gives CDR1 SGHTA, CDR2 FQGTGA. The CDR3 region has the DNA TGTGCCAGCAGCGTACTAGCGGGAGGGCCGGGCACCGGGGAGCTGTTTTTT. This translates into CASSVLAGGPGTGELFF.

This chain's CDR3 is CASSLGTGYTF. As DNA, the CDR3 is TGTGCCAGCAGCCTCGGGACCGGCTACACCTTC. This chain connects TRBV11-2 to TRBJ1-2; a weak D match, TRBD1 (5 bases). The CDR3 consists of 11 residues. Germline V gene sequence: CDR1 SGHAT, CDR2 FQNNGV. V shed 5 bases and J shed 8 bases, with 9 bases lying between them.

The chain joins TRBV9 to TRBJ1-4, with a weak D call TRBD1 (5 bases). This CDR3 spans 14 amino acids. V lost 1 base and J 5 bases, leaving 9 bases between the germline ends. Germline CDR1 is SGDLS and CDR2 is YYNGEE. The CDR3 reads CASSVSGLNEKLFF. The CDR3 DNA reads as TGTGCCAGCAGCGTATCGGGGCTCAATGAAAAACTGTTTTTT.

The chain is built from TRBV5-1 and TRBJ2-7; TRBD1 aligns across 7 bases. Per germline, CDR1 SGHRS and CDR2 YFSETQ. This CDR3 spans 14 amino acids. With 5 bases clipped from V and 6 bases from J, the junction kept 11 bases outside the gene matches. The CDR3 sequence: CASSSDRASVEQYF. CDR3 in DNA: TGCGCCAGCAGTTCCGACAGGGCGTCGGTCGAGCAGTACTTC.

The chain is built from TRBV27 and TRBJ2-2; 8 nucleotides align to TRBD1. V trimming: 6 bases; J trimming: 4 bases; junction bases outside the gene matches: 7. Looked up from germline, CDR1 is MNHEY and CDR2 is SMNVEV (reference sequence). The length of the CDR3 is 15 residues. CDR3 residues: CASRSLTGVTGELFF. CDR3 in DNA: TGTGCCAGCAGATCCTTGACAGGGGTCACCGGGGAGCTGTTTTTT.

V is TRBV11-2 and J is TRBJ1-1; D gene ambiguous. V was pared by 5 bases and J by 1 base, with 14 bases between. Germline CDR1 reads SGHAT; CDR2 reads FQNNGV. The CDR3 is 15 amino acids. The CDR3 DNA reads as TGTGCCAGCAGCCCCCACCCGCGGCAGAACACTGAAGCTTTCTTT. Translated, it gives CASSPHPRQNTEAFF.

This chain joins TRBV13 and TRBJ1-1, with D unclear. V was cut by 5 bases and J by 6 bases, with 10 bases left in between. CDR1 and CDR2 from the germline V gene are PRHDT and FYEKMQ (reference sequence). CDR3 length: 12 residues. The CDR3: CASSADYPEAFF. CDR3 in DNA: TGTGCCAGCAGCGCCGACTACCCTGAAGCTTTCTTT.